This TCR beta chain was sequenced for a study of tumor-infiltrating lymphocytes in oesophageal squamous cell carcinoma (dated by TCRdb to the mid-2010s). The library came from PCR. Sequenced using an Illumina HiSeq 2000. TCRdb took the public reads, trimmed them with fastp at Q25, ran MiXCR for clone calling and kept in-frame beta chains. One record per CDR3 amino acid sequence lists the most common genes and DNA. This sample gives about 12,000 distinct CDR3 sequences in total; roughly 60% of them show up just once. The ten biggest clones cover about 30% of the sample. This clonotype appeared many times. The antigen it recognizes is unknown. It has no much larger one-base neighbor in the sample; base qualities were not kept. From the germline V gene, CDR1 is SGHVS and CDR2 is FQNEAQ. Spanning cysteine to phenylalanine, the CDR3 consists of 21 amino acids. The sequence is cut down to CDR3 DNA, 63 bases in frame from base 1. V is reduced by 4 bases and J by 4 bases, leaving a spacing of 34 bases between them.

The TCR originated in a female donor with esophageal squamous cell carcinoma. The V gene is TRBV7-8 and the J gene is TRBJ1-2; a weak D assignment points to TRBD1 (5 bases agree). Sequencing was done on a sample of esophageal tumor tissue. The CDR3 protein sequence reads: CASSSYEYPGTATTKFYGYTF. The bases are TGTGCCAGCAGCTCCTATGAATACCCCGGGACGGCCACGACTAAATTCTATGGCTACACCTTC.